This T cell receptor (beta chain) originates from a study of CD8 T cells in ankylosing spondylitis. The study, taken as a whole, reports: Ankylosing spondylitis blood appeared to carry a characteristic TCR beta motif of roughly 8 highly homologous variants. Researchers report that disease-linked clones proved CD8+ and relatively rare in peripheral blood.

Each TCR beta library was made by quantitative 5'-RACE that incorporated molecular barcodes. TCRdb recomputed calls from the 5' RACE reads with MiXCR, one row per CDR3 protein. The table shows approximately 110,000 distinct CDR3 sequences, with less than 25% occurring only once. CDR1 is SGHTA and CDR2 is FQGNSA in the germline V gene. This CDR3 has 13 amino acids. V shed 2 bases and J 11 bases; nucleotides not matched to a gene: 8. This clonotype showed up many times. The antigen is not known. This clonotype was sampled from a male donor with ankylosing spondylitis. Sequenced material: synovial fluid, either unsorted or a sorted T cell fraction (not recorded which). The rearrangement links TRBV7-2 to TRBJ2-5; 7 positions agree with TRBD2. CDR3 region: CASSLLGLAEQYF. CDR3 nucleotides: TGTGCCAGCAGCTTATTGGGGCTAGCGGAACAGTACTTC.